The 22 T cell receptor beta chains below were found in one sample sequenced in a study of blood T cell repertoires in COVID-19. Repertoires were generated with immunoSEQ multiplex PCR, while TCRdb's copy carries only in-frame clones and drops some. The sample shows roughly 410,000 clones, about 87% of them seen only once. Source material: peripheral blood. These receptors were taken from a woman aged 55-70 years with COVID-19, enrolled during active disease.

This chain joins TRBV5-1 and TRBJ2-1; 10 bases match TRBD2. CDR1 is SGHRS and CDR2 is YFSETQ in the germline V gene. The ends lost 4 bases at V and 6 bases at J; junction bases unmatched: 10. This CDR3 spans 16 amino acids. In nucleotides, the CDR3 is TGCGCCAGCAGCCCCGAAGCGGGGGGGCCCAGCAATGAGCAGTTCTTC. The encoded protein is CASSPEAGGPSNEQFF.

The J gene is TRBJ2-1, the V gene TRBV9, with 11 positions matching TRBD2. Germline V gene sequence: CDR1 SGDLS, CDR2 YYNGEE. The CDR3 sequence is 16 residues long. V trimming: 3 bases; J trimming: 8 bases; junction bases outside the gene matches: 10. The CDR3: CASSGRSGGAGDEQFF. The CDR3 DNA reads TGTGCCAGCAGCGGACGTAGCGGGGGGGCAGGCGATGAGCAGTTCTTC.

V usage is TRBV28 and J usage is TRBJ1-2; 7 bases map to TRBD1. The CDR3 covers 15 residues. Trimming removed 5 bases from V and 3 bases from J; junction bases left unmatched: 9. CDR1 is MDHEN and CDR2 is SYDVKM in the germline V gene. The CDR3 here is CASSPQGKVYYGYTF. CDR3 nucleotide sequence: TGTGCCAGCAGTCCACAGGGGAAAGTATACTATGGCTACACCTTC.

The chain joins TRBV5-1 to TRBJ2-7; TRBD1 agrees at 7 bases. V dropped 3 bases and J dropped 1; count of bases not matched to a gene: 7. Germline V gene lookup returns CDR1 SGHRS and CDR2 YFSETQ. The CDR3 runs to 15 residues. The CDR3 is CASSSQGMGSYEQYF. Here the CDR3 DNA reads TGCGCCAGCAGCTCACAGGGGATGGGATCCTACGAGCAGTACTTC.

Concerning this clone: The sample holds other DNA sequences that translate to the same CDR3. The chain uses TRBV5-1 and TRBJ2-2, with 8 bases identical to TRBD2. Losses at the gene ends were 4 bases for V and 8 bases for J; bases not matched to a gene: 4. CDR3 length: 13 amino acids. In germline, CDR1 is SGHRS, CDR2 YFSETQ. As DNA, the CDR3 is TGCGCCAGCAGCCTAGGACTAGCTGGGGAGCTGTTTTTT. Protein product: CASSLGLAGELFF.

This chain links TRBV5-1 with TRBJ2-1, with TRBD2 matching over 14 bases. The CDR3 totals 16 residues. V was pared by 0 bases and J by 8 bases, with 4 bases of the junction left unmatched. CDR1 SGHRS and CDR2 YFSETQ come from the germline V gene. The CDR3 here is CASSLGLAGGPYEQFF. In DNA form, the CDR3 reads TGCGCCAGCAGCTTGGGACTAGCGGGGGGGCCCTATGAGCAGTTCTTC.

In DNA form, the CDR3 reads TGTGCCAGCAGGCCCCCGACAGGGAATGAAAAACTGTTTTTT. Protein: CASRPPTGNEKLFF. V usage is TRBV6-6 and J usage is TRBJ1-4, with 7 bases fitting TRBD1. The CDR3 length is 14 residues. Looked up from germline, CDR1 is MNHNY and CDR2 is SVGAGI (reference sequence). V lost 6 bases and J lost 5; bases outside the gene matches: 6.

This clone was seen once. The chain combines TRBV6-5 with TRBJ1-1; weak D call: TRBD1 (6 bases). The V end lost 3 bases, the J end lost 0 bases, and 11 bases lay between the germline ends. Germline assignment: CDR1 MNHEY and CDR2 SVGAGI. The CDR3 contains 15 residues. CDR3 DNA sequence: TGTGCCAGCAGTTATCTGACAGGCTTGAACACTGAAGCTTTCTTT. Translating it yields CASSYLTGLNTEAFF.

The chain links TRBV12-3 or TRBV12-4 to TRBJ1-5, with 7 nucleotides matching TRBD1. Trimming cost V 7 bases and J 5 bases; bases outside gene matches: 5. The CDR3 extends over 13 amino acids. The CDR3: CASIRDRDQPQHF. The CDR3 bases are TGTGCCAGCATCCGCGACAGGGATCAGCCCCAGCATTTT.

This chain connects TRBV29-1 to TRBJ2-7, with D possibly being TRBD1 (6 bases). V gave up 7 bases and J gave up 3 bases, with 16 bases separating them. This CDR3 is built from 13 residues. Germline CDR1 and CDR2: SQVTM and ANQGSEA. This CDR3 is CSATRGIGYEQYF. CDR3 nucleotide sequence: TGCAGCGCCACCAGGGGAATTGGCTACGAGCAGTACTTC.

This chain uses TRBV5-1 with TRBJ1-2, with 9 bases that match TRBD1. Trimming cost V 6 bases and J 8 bases; bases outside gene matches: 11. The germline V gene encodes CDR1 SGHRS and CDR2 YFSETQ. The CDR3 runs 14 residues. CDR3 sequence (DNA): TGCGCCAGCAAGCTAACAGGGGGCGCGGGAGGCTACACCTTC. Translating gives CASKLTGGAGGYTF.

The chain links TRBV30 to TRBJ2-5; TRBD1 matches 8 bases. Germline lookup yields CDR1 GTSNPN and CDR2 SVGIG (reference sequence). V lost 2 bases and J lost 4; bases outside the gene matches: 6. There are 14 residues in the CDR3. Written as DNA, the CDR3 is TGTGCCTGGAGTACTCGGACAGGGACAGAGACCCAGTACTTC. Protein product: CAWSTRTGTETQYF.

V is TRBV18 and J is TRBJ2-2; 11 bases match TRBD2. This CDR3 region has 17 residues. Per the germline V gene, CDR1 is KGHSH and CDR2 is LQKENI. The V segment lost 0 bases and the J segment 1 base; nucleotides outside the gene matches: 1. For the CDR3, the DNA is TGTGCCAGCTCACCACCTGGACTAGCGGGGAACACCGGGGAGCTGTTTTTT. Protein sequence: CASSPPGLAGNTGELFF.

The V gene is TRBV5-1, the J gene TRBJ2-5, with 11 bases that match TRBD2. The J segment lost 2 bases and the V segment lost 4 bases, leaving 7 bases of the junction unmatched. The germline V gene encodes CDR1 SGHRS and CDR2 YFSETQ. This CDR3 contains 16 residues. CDR3 DNA: TGCGCCAGCAGCGTGCTCTTAGCGGGGGGGCAAGAGACCCAGTACTTC. Its translation: CASSVLLAGGQETQYF.

V usage is TRBV2 and J usage is TRBJ1-1; D is unclear. This CDR3 region has 13 residues. Trimming removed 7 bases from V and 1 base from J, with 10 bases in between. Per the germline V gene, CDR1 is SNHLY and CDR2 is FYNNEI. CDR3 in DNA: TGTGCCAGCAAGATGGAGGGGAACACTGAAGCTTTCTTT. It codes for CASKMEGNTEAFF.

The rearrangement uses TRBV6-2 or TRBV6-3 and TRBJ1-5; 8 bases line up with TRBD1. The junction had 3 bases not matched to a gene; V was cut back by 4 bases and J by 4 bases. The germline V gene has CDR1 MNHEY and CDR2 SVGEGT. This CDR3 has 14 residues. The CDR3 DNA follows: TGTGCCAGCAGTTCCGGACAGGGAAATCAGCCCCAGCATTTT. As protein: CASSSGQGNQPQHF.

This clone showed up just once. This sequence joins TRBV5-1 and TRBJ2-1, with 10 bases fitting TRBD2. V shed 0 bases, J shed 5 bases, and the junction held 2 bases outside the gene matches. From germline, CDR1 is SGHRS and CDR2 YFSETQ. The CDR3 length is 15 residues. The CDR3 spells CASSLELAGNNEQFF. The CDR3 DNA reads TGCGCCAGCAGCTTGGAACTAGCGGGGAACAATGAGCAGTTCTTC. The entire variable domain, with the rest obtained from reference TRBV5-1 and TRBJ2-1, is as follows: KAGVTQTPRYLIKTRGQQVTLSCSPISGHRSVSWYQQTPGQGLQFLFEYFSETQRNKGNFPGRFSGRQFSNSRSEMNVSTLELGDSALYLCASSLELAGNNEQFFGPGTRLTVL.

V gene TRBV5-4 combines with J gene TRBJ1-1; 10 bases fit TRBD1. Germline V CDR1 and CDR2: SGHNT, YYREEE (reference sequence). The CDR3 runs 17 residues. The junction had 9 bases not matched to a gene; V was cut back by 3 bases and J by 1 base. The CDR3 reads CASSSRTGGLKNTEAFF. The CDR3 DNA sequence: TGTGCCAGCAGCTCTAGGACAGGGGGGTTGAAGAACACTGAAGCTTTCTTT.

The V gene is TRBV18, the J gene TRBJ2-7; 10 nucleotides align to TRBD1. V lost 2 bases to trimming and J lost 5 bases; unmatched junction nucleotides: 6. CDR1 KGHSH and CDR2 LQKENI come from the germline V gene. The CDR3 is 15 amino acids. The chain's CDR3 is CASSPAGTGADEQYF. CDR3 bases: TGTGCCAGCTCACCAGCCGGGACAGGGGCTGACGAGCAGTACTTC.

The chain couples TRBV4-1 to TRBJ1-1; no reliable D call. Germline V gene data show CDR1 as MGHRA and CDR2 as YSYEKL. The V end was cut by 5 bases, the J end by 8 bases, with 21 bases between. The length of the CDR3 is 15 residues. CDR3 amino acids: CASSGTYPERGEAFF. Written as DNA, the CDR3 is TGCGCCAGCAGCGGCACATACCCCGAACGAGGCGAAGCTTTCTTT.

J is TRBJ2-7 and V is TRBV28; D is possibly TRBD1 (5 bases). The germline CDR1 and CDR2 sequences are MDHEN and SYDVKM. There are 14 residues in the CDR3. V lost 5 bases, J lost 4 bases, and 15 bases lay in between. In DNA form, the CDR3 reads TGTGCCAGCAGTCCCCAGGGAAGAGCGTACGAGCAGTACTTC. It specifies CASSPQGRAYEQYF.

This chain uses TRBV27 with TRBJ2-2, with 7 nucleotides matching TRBD2. The CDR3 runs to 14 residues. V trimming: 3 bases; J trimming: 3 bases; junction bases outside the gene matches: 1. Per the germline V gene, CDR1 is MNHEY and CDR2 is SMNVEV (reference sequence). CDR3 DNA: TGTGCCAGCAGTTTTGCGGGGGACACCGGGGAGCTGTTTTTT. As protein: CASSFAGDTGELFF.